This TCR beta chain was sequenced for a study of cytomegalovirus exposure and HLA in healthy donors. Points from the study as a whole: TCR beta sequences numbering under 20,000 were associated with HLA alleles at 0.05 false discovery rate in a later analysis. Later findings reportedly placed an Asian-associated ancestry cluster below the roughly 700-donor mean for N-insertions. Analysis was carried out at a later point, and it linked a missense DCLRE1C variant to TCR beta V- and J-gene trimming.

The study ran its PCR with 60 Vbeta and 13 Jbeta primers. In the original analysis: A follow-up analysis tallied 60 million to 85 million unique TCR beta chains, about 10 million shared. Measured with immunoSEQ multiplex PCR; TCRdb has only the in-frame clones, and not every one. D and trimming come from the DNA, and the V and J calls and clone size come from that table. The table records approximately 170,000 clones, 70% to 90% of them present only once. CDR1 is SGDLS, CDR2 YYNGEE, per germline. CDR3 length equals 14 residues. V lost 1 base, J lost 6 bases, and 8 bases lay in between. A word on this clone: Its antigen is undetermined.

The sequenced sample was PBMCs. This rearrangement joins TRBV9 to TRBJ2-6, with D possibly TRBD1 on 5 matching bases. The clonotype comes from a man aged 25 to 45 in good health and CMV-seropositive. Here the CDR3 DNA reads TGTGCCAGCAGCGTAATAGGGGAGGCCAACGTCCTGACTTTC. Its protein is CASSVIGEANVLTF.